The sequence of this T cell receptor beta chain was determined in a study of T cells expressing NK-cell markers. About the research overall: The sequencing cohort of eight donors included seven HCMV-seropositive individuals and one seronegative individual.

Following a re-call of the 5' RACE reads, TCRdb has one entry per CDR3 protein and lacks DNA. The sample table includes about 260,000 distinct CDR3 sequences. The CDR3 sequence is 12 residues long. Per germline, CDR1 SNHLY and CDR2 FYNNEI. The source is a man aged 18 to 30 in good health. The rearrangement joins TRBV2 to TRBJ2-5; lacking DNA, the TRBD1 call made by TCRdb goes unchecked. Sequencing was carried out using blood T cells: a sorted CD56 or NKG2C T cell subset, CD4+ or CD8+ T cells, or bulk PBMC T cells (not recorded which). CDR3 sequence: CASKPEGETQYF.